Described below is a single TCR beta chain sequence and its context. This clone's antigen is unknown. It has no much larger one-base neighbor in the sample; base qualities were not kept. These data come from a study of PD-1 blockade in classical Hodgkin lymphoma (dated by TCRdb to 2018 to 2021). Describing the broader study: Nivolumab dosing was 3 mg/kg intravenously every 2 weeks, continuing until either disease progression or unacceptable toxicity. To define a peripheral blood immune signature of response to PD-1 blockade in classical Hodgkin lymphoma, the study combined TCR beta sequencing with CyTOF.

The CDR3 holds 14 amino acids from the cysteine to the phenylalanine. Kept here is only the CDR3 DNA, which spans 42 bases and is read in frame from base 1. V is pared back by 5 bases and J by 7 bases, with 14 bases lying between the germline termini. CDR1 and CDR2 are drawn from the germline V gene: SGHAT, FQNNGV. What the study reported, not specific to this receptor: Newly diagnosed patients were reported to have lower baseline TCR diversity than healthy donors, and relapsed/refractory patients were reported to have lower baseline TCR diversity still. Baseline diversity similar to that of newly diagnosed patients was observed in trial patients achieving complete response, whereas significantly lower diversity was observed in partial responders and progressors. Diversity was lower in patients who began nivolumab less than 1 year after ASCT, so these patients were left out of later analyses to avoid confounding by immune reconstitution. CD4+ but not CD8+ TCR diversity rose significantly by C4D1 (p=0.0027 vs p=0.16), most apparent in complete responders (p=0.02). The study was limited to a single clinical trial cohort, and causes of repertoire differences, possibly disease activity or prior therapy, remained undefined.

Reading the label with the study, this specimen's time point is: cycle 4 day 1 (C4D1), after five to seven weeks of nivolumab. Relapse after autologous stem cell transplantation had occurred in all trial patients, and cohorts A, B and C were distinguished by prior brentuximab vedotin exposure. A Miltenyi CD4+ T cell isolation kit was used for magnetic negative selection to purify CD4+ T cells from thawed PBMCs. The trial cohort included around 56 patients with relapsed/refractory classical Hodgkin lymphoma, and each patient had a best overall response of complete response, partial response or progressive disease. Single-agent nivolumab was administered to trial patients in the multi-cohort phase II CheckMate 205 trial. Best overall response was determined by an independent review committee according to the 2007 International Working Group response criteria. Trial PBMCs were obtained immediately prior to nivolumab initiation (C1D1) and on therapy at cycle 2 day 1 and cycle 4 day 1. Peripheral blood was collected in 8 mL Vacutainer Cell Preparation Tubes, from which PBMCs were isolated by centrifugation and then cryopreserved. Purified CD4+ and CD8+ fractions were generated only in cases for which an additional PBMC sample was available. Magnetically labelled cells were removed on LS columns in a quadroMACS separator, and the flow-through was collected as the purified fraction.

Genomic DNA was isolated using the Qiagen DNeasy kit from unsorted PBMCs as well as from negatively selected CD4+ and CD8+ fractions. TCR beta CDR3 regions were subjected to amplification by immunoSEQ multiplex PCR with primers that anneal to V and J segments. Amplification bias was minimized using a synthetic immune receptor repertoire, and residual bias was removed computationally after sequencing. The authors' pipeline ran thus. Custom Python scripts were used to quantify repertoire diversity as the Shannon entropy index. Unsorted, CD4+ and CD8+ repertoires were examined separately, except in combined analyses, for which CD4+ and CD8+ sequences were merged in silico. Clonal expansion was defined as at least a 2-fold frequency increase after treatment relative to C1D1, with a pseudocount of 0.5 for undetected baseline clones. Singleton clones were defined as clones with 0 or 1 copy at C1D1, and non-singleton clones were defined as clones with 2 or more copies. Clones expanded in unsorted samples were assigned a CD4+, CD8+ or unknown annotation through matching of protein sequences in sorted samples from the same patient. Wilcoxon tests were applied to paired samples to test diversity changes from C1D1 to C4D1. The table comes from immuneACCESS by way of TCRdb, which keeps in-frame sequences with V and J called. Part of the clones is missing from these tables; in studies checked, under half for an unresolved V gene and the rest for unknown reasons. V and J calls and clone size are as listed in that table; D and trimming were resolved from the DNA. For this sample the table gives about 18,000 clones, of which roughly four fifths were detected only once. The ten biggest clones cover approximately 2.2% of the sample.

This TCR was sampled from a human donor with classical Hodgkin lymphoma. The rearrangement combines TRBV11-2 with TRBJ1-4; the D gene is not confidently resolved. Here the sequenced sample was CD4+ T cells from blood, taken before the fourth cycle of nivolumab. In nucleotide form, the sequence is TGTGCCAGCAGCCCCTCATTAATACCTGAAAAACTGTTTTTT. This translates into CASSPSLIPEKLFF.